This T cell receptor (beta chain) was obtained from a study of T cells in Graves' hyperthyroidism and ophthalmopathy. The J segment lost 5 bases and the V segment lost 5 bases, leaving 9 bases of the junction unmatched. CDR3 length: 15 amino acids. Germline V gene sequence: CDR1 MGHRA, CDR2 YSYEKL. Points from the study as a whole: Within blood appeared most thyroid clonotypes that had expanded above 0.001. Ophthalmopathy onset followed model prediction by a median approximately 5.9 months.

From RNA transcripts, TCR beta CDR3 regions were amplified. Initially, a first-round RT-PCR of the TCR CDR3 employed the HTBI primer set. TCRdb re-analysed the multiplex PCR reads in MiXCR, keeping a single row per CDR3 protein. Here the sample spans approximately 370,000 distinct CDR3 sequences, about 15% being singletons. This clonotype was recorded a few times. Its antigen is not known. The study left out patients who had uncontrolled infection, other autoimmune disease, pregnancy or lactation. Each diagnosis drew on symptoms, thyroxine, TRAb, thyroid ultrasound and orbital computed tomography findings.

This TCR was recovered from a woman aged 25-40 years with Graves' hyperthyroidism that later progressed to Graves' ophthalmopathy. Sequencing was performed on blood. This chain connects TRBV4-1 to TRBJ2-5; 9 nucleotides match TRBD1. CDR3 coding DNA: TGCGCCAGCAGCGCCCTTACAGGGGGCGTGGAGACCCAGTACTTC. Its translation is CASSALTGGVETQYF.